One sample yielded the 5 T cell receptor beta chains listed below, sequenced in a study of cytomegalovirus exposure and HLA in healthy donors. Primers: 60 Vbeta forward and 13 Jbeta reverse. Produced via immunoSEQ multiplex PCR; TCRdb's table is partial and in-frame only. The repertoire holds fewer than 200,000 clones, with around 74% as singletons. The material sequenced was PBMCs. The receptors stem from a female donor in good health and CMV-seronegative.

The CDR3 region has the DNA TGCGCCAGCAGCTTGGCCCTAGCGGGGGACAATGAGCAGTTCTTC. Amino acid sequence: CASSLALAGDNEQFF. The V call is TRBV5-1, the J call TRBJ2-1, with TRBD2 matching 10 bases. V trimming: 0 bases; J trimming: 5 bases; junction bases outside the gene matches: 2. The CDR3 has 15 amino acids. The germline gives CDR1 SGHRS, CDR2 YFSETQ.

The CDR3 nucleotides read TGTGCCAGCAGCTACAATCACGGGGGGGCCTACAATGAGCAGTTCTTC. It specifies CASSYNHGGAYNEQFF. V gene TRBV5-4 combines with J gene TRBJ2-1, with 8 bases lining up with TRBD2. This CDR3 has 16 amino acids. Per germline, CDR1 SGHNT and CDR2 YYREEE (reference sequence). V was pared by 3 bases and J by 2 bases, with 7 bases of the junction left unmatched.

The genes are TRBV6-5 and TRBJ1-6; D perhaps matches TRBD1 (6 bases). The ends were cut back, 10 bases at V and 5 bases at J, with 9 bases in the middle. Germline CDR1 reads MNHEY; CDR2 reads SVGAGI. The CDR3 has 12 residues. The chain's CDR3 is CANRQDNSPLHF. DNA of the CDR3: TGTGCCAACCGACAGGATAATTCACCCCTCCACTTT.

The rearrangement uses TRBV6-1 and TRBJ1-2; 8 nucleotides line up with TRBD1. The V gene's germline CDR1 is MNHNS and CDR2 SASEGT. The J segment lost 8 bases and the V segment lost 2 bases, leaving 4 bases of the junction unmatched. The CDR3 loop spans 13 amino acids. CDR3 loop: CASSEQGAGGYTF. For the CDR3, the DNA is TGTGCCAGCAGTGAACAGGGGGCGGGAGGCTACACCTTC.

The gene calls are TRBV2 and TRBJ1-1, with 7 positions matching TRBD1. Germline-derived CDR1 and CDR2 are SNHLY and FYNNEI. There are 15 residues in the CDR3. V was pared by 2 bases and J by 5 bases, with 8 bases of the junction left unmatched. In DNA form, the CDR3 reads TGTGCCAGCAGTGAAAATAACAGGGGTTGGACTGAAGCTTTCTTT. Its translation: CASSENNRGWTEAFF. The entire variable domain, with the rest obtained from reference TRBV2 and TRBJ1-1, is as follows: EPEVTQTPSHQVTQMGQEVILRCVPISNHLYFYWYRQILGQKVEFLVSFYNNEISEKSEIFDDQFSVERPDGSNFTLKIRSTKLEDSAMYFCASSENNRGWTEAFFGQGTRLTVV.